This T cell receptor beta chain was identified during a study of blood T cells in healthy people across ages. Study results and caveats: Roughly linear age-related decline in beta diversity appeared, significant by age approximately 41.

Comments on this clonotype: The target antigen is unknown. The junction and the germline gene differ at one end; a read error may be behind it.

The second PCR ran about 6 to 11 cycles with a sample-barcoded 5' primer and J-beta primers. Each cDNA molecule carried a tag from a template-switch adaptor that contained 12 random nucleotides. TCRdb itself ran the 5' RACE reads through MiXCR, one entry per CDR3 protein. The data show around 650,000 distinct CDR3 sequences, with about 32% seen just once and 15% held by the top ten. Sample: blood. This TCR was sampled from a woman older than 75 in good health.

CDR3 loop: CASSVAGTDTEKRFF. For the CDR3, the DNA is TGTGCCAGCAGTGTGGCCGGGACAGACACCGAAAAACGGTTTTTT. The chain couples TRBV6-1 to TRBJ1-4; 7 nucleotides agree with TRBD1. Per germline, CDR1 MNHNS and CDR2 SASEGT. The CDR3 totals 15 residues.